This TCR beta chain is from a study of OX40 agonist ivuxolimab in advanced cancers. Notes on the research overall: The costimulatory receptor OX40 (CD134) was targeted by ivuxolimab, a fully human IgG2 agonistic monoclonal antibody. The dose-escalation cohort was about 87% male with a mean age of approximately 60 years, ranging from about 20 to 80. Patients were allowed to have had prior anti-PD-1, anti-PD-L1 or anti-CTLA-4 therapy, and 40% of the dose-escalation patients had been treated with checkpoint inhibitors. Intravenous ivuxolimab was administered to patients every 2 weeks at six dose levels: 0.01, 0.1, 0.3, 1.5, 3 and 10 mg/kg. The paper describes the monotherapy dose-escalation part (N of about 47 patients) of the phase I trial of ivuxolimab. Peripheral TCRbeta sequencing was intended to test whether TCR sequence diversity was altered and clonal T-cell expansion was caused by ivuxolimab. Of the 50 to 55 dose-escalation patients, hepatocellular carcinoma was present in about 20, melanoma in roughly 15, renal cell carcinoma in 9 and head and neck cancer in 9. Partial responses occurred in three dose-escalation patients, of whom one had hepatocellular carcinoma and two had cutaneous melanoma. The study at large found these results: Clonal expansion of both CD4+ and CD8+ blood T cells was observed from baseline to week 6 at doses 0.1 to 3.0 mg/kg. After ivuxolimab, more expanded clones were found on average in CD8+ T cells than in CD4+ T cells. The antigen specificity of the clonally expanded peripheral T cells was not determined. In the 0.1-3.0 mg/kg groups, partial responders had among the lowest normalized peripheral clonal expansion, particularly in CD8+ T cells. Low levels of normalized T-cell clonal expansion were also shown by some nonresponding patients.

From cysteine to phenylalanine, the CDR3 is 17 amino acids long. Kept here is only the CDR3 DNA, which spans 51 bases and is read in frame from base 1. Reading the germline V gene (reference sequence) gives CDR1 SGHNT and CDR2 YYREEE. Relative to germline, V is missing 4 bases and J is missing 6 bases, with 17 bases of the junction outside any gene match. To sequence the TCRbeta CDR3 region, genomic DNA was isolated from the sorted cells. TCRbeta CDR3 regions were sequenced using the immunoSEQ Assay. Not all clones reach the TCRdb copy of this immuneACCESS table, which keeps in-frame sequences only. Checked studies attribute under half of the gap to unresolved V genes and leave the rest unexplained. Present in this sample are about 110,000 clones, around nine tenths of which were seen just once. The ten largest clones represent approximately 0.52% of the sample. As concerns this clone: The antigen it recognizes is unknown. No much larger clone exists at a distance of one base, and base qualities are not known.

Patients with autoimmune disease history or receiving systemic immunosuppression were excluded from the trial. Peripheral blood for TCR sequencing was drawn from every dose cohort at baseline, at cycle 4 day 1 and at cycle 7 day 1. The samples were drawn from a first-in-human, open-label, multicenter phase I dose-escalation trial of ivuxolimab. Adults with locally advanced or metastatic melanoma, renal cell carcinoma, hepatocellular carcinoma or head and neck squamous cell carcinoma were enrolled in the trial. Before TCR sequencing, CD4+ T cells and CD8+ T cells from peripheral blood were sorted into separate populations.

This chain is built from TRBV5-4 and TRBJ1-2; 8 bases in the junction line up with TRBD1. This specimen consisted of CD4+ or CD8+ T cells sorted from blood, obtained in a trial of the OX40 agonist ivuxolimab. This sequence was found in an adult with an advanced solid tumor such as melanoma, head and neck, liver or kidney cancer. The bases read TGTGCCAGCAGCGATGGGGGGAGGGGACAGGCTGTTGATGGCTACACCTTC. This encodes CASSDGGRGQAVDGYTF.